A selection of T cell receptor beta chains follows, all from one sample in a study of blood T cell repertoires in COVID-19. Data came from immunoSEQ multiplex PCR; TCRdb stores just in-frame clones and leaves some out. The sample lists over 120,000 clones, around 79% occurring once. Sequencing was done on a sample of peripheral blood. These receptor sequences come from a woman aged 65 to 85 with COVID-19, enrolled during active disease. Each CDR3 is given with its conserved first and last residue. The order of the fields is J gene, D gene, V gene, clone size, CDR3 length, CDR3 DNA, CDR3 protein. The D gene is left open where the match is weak. Some rows have no size entry. The others give once, few or many, or a class for an expanded clone.

>TRBJ2-7|TRBD2|TRBV7-2|NA|14
TGTGCCAGCAGCCAAGCGGGGGGAACCTACGAGCAGTACTTC
CASSQAGGTYEQYF
>TRBJ2-7|NA|TRBV10-3|few|12
TGTGCCATCAGTGAACAGACCTACGAGCAGTACTTC
CAISEQTYEQYF
>TRBJ2-7|TRBD1|TRBV18|NA|14
TGTGCCAGCTCACCGGGACAGGCTTCCTACGAGCAGTACTTC
CASSPGQASYEQYF
>TRBJ2-7|TRBD1|TRBV5-4|NA|16
TGTGCCAGCAGGCGTCAGACAGGGGGCGCGTCCTACGAGCAGTACTTC
CASRRQTGGASYEQYF
>TRBJ1-4|NA|TRBV19|NA|16
TGTGCCAGTAGTATGGGTCCAGGCTCAACTAATGAAAAACTGTTTTTT
CASSMGPGSTNEKLFF
>TRBJ1-1|NA|TRBV5-1|NA|13
TGCGCCAGTAGGTGGCAGGAGAACACTGAAGCTTTCTTT
CASRWQENTEAFF
>TRBJ1-2|TRBD1|TRBV29-1|NA|12
TGCAGCGTGGAACAGGGGGCGTACGGCTACACCTTC
CSVEQGAYGYTF
>TRBJ1-3|NA|TRBV5-6|NA|17
TGTGCCAGCAACTCGATGGGGGCGCCTTACTCTGGAAACACCATATATTTT
CASNSMGAPYSGNTIYF
>TRBJ2-6|NA|TRBV28|NA|15
TGTGCCAGCAGTCTCCAGAGGGCTGGGGCCAACGTCCTGACTTTC
CASSLQRAGANVLTF
>TRBJ2-7|TRBD1|TRBV6-1|NA|16
TGTGCCAGCAGTGGGGTCCTTCGACAGGGAACCTACGAGCAGTACTTC
CASSGVLRQGTYEQYF
>TRBJ1-6|TRBD1|TRBV6-5|NA|14
TGTGCCAGCGCAACCGGGACAGGGGGTTCACCCCTCCACTTT
CASATGTGGSPLHF
>TRBJ2-7|TRBD1|TRBV30|NA|15
TGTGCCTGGAGTGTTGGACAGGGAGTTTTCTACGAGCAGTACTTC
CAWSVGQGVFYEQYF
>TRBJ1-5|NA|TRBV7-8|once|15
TGTGCCAGCAGCCTTTCTAGACAGAGCCATCAGCCCCAGCATTTT
CASSLSRQSHQPQHF
>TRBJ2-3|TRBD2|TRBV4-1|NA|16
TGCGCCAGCAGCCAAGATCTCGGGACTAGCGTAGATACGCAGTATTTT
CASSQDLGTSVDTQYF
>TRBJ1-6|NA|TRBV30|NA|17
TGTGCCTGGAGTGTACAGGGCGTTAGCTCCTATAATTCACCCCTCCACTTT
CAWSVQGVSSYNSPLHF
>TRBJ2-1|TRBD2|TRBV9|NA|18
TGTGCCAGCAGCGTAGAGGCTAGCGGGTATCCTATCCACAATGAGCAGTTCTTC
CASSVEASGYPIHNEQFF
>TRBJ2-2|NA|TRBV7-6|NA|17
TGTGCCAGCAGCTTAGGAACGACAGGAGCACACACCGGGGAGCTGTTTTTT
CASSLGTTGAHTGELFF
>TRBJ1-5|NA|TRBV7-8|NA|15
TGTGCCAGCAGCTTAGCCCCTTATAGCAATCAGCCCCAGCATTTT
CASSLAPYSNQPQHF
>TRBJ2-3|NA|TRBV4-1|NA|15
TGCGCCAGCAGCCATATAGGGGTTACCGCAGATACGCAGTATTTT
CASSHIGVTADTQYF
>TRBJ2-3|NA|TRBV18|NA|14
TGTGCCAGCTCACCTCTCCGTAGCACAGATACGCAGTATTTT
CASSPLRSTDTQYF
>TRBJ1-6|TRBD1|TRBV4-3|NA|15
TGCGCCAGCAGCCGTTCGGACAGGGGGGAATCACCCCTCCACTTT
CASSRSDRGESPLHF
>TRBJ1-2|NA|TRBV12-2|few|18
TGTGCAAGTCGCTTAACGCTTCACAGGGCCGAAGCTAACTATGGCTACACCTTC
CASRLTLHRAEANYGYTF
>TRBJ2-7|TRBD1|TRBV7-2|once|15
TGTGCCAGCAGCTTATCCGGACAGGGGTGGTACGAGCAGTACTTC
CASSLSGQGWYEQYF
>TRBJ1-3|NA|TRBV7-8|NA|15
TGTGCCAGCAGCTTATTTTCCGGGTACGGAAACACCATATATTTT
CASSLFSGYGNTIYF
>TRBJ1-2|TRBD1|TRBV9|few|17
TGTGCCAGCAGAGAAGGGACAGGGGGCGCCGGACGAGAGGGCTACACCTTC
CASREGTGGAGREGYTF
>TRBJ1-3|TRBD1|TRBV15|NA|16
TGTGCCACCAGCAGAGGACAGGGGACCTCTGGAAACACCATATATTTT
CATSRGQGTSGNTIYF
>TRBJ2-5|TRBD2|TRBV6-5|NA|15
TGTGCCAGCAGGGGACTAGCGGCTCGTTATGGGACCCAGTACTTC
CASRGLAARYGTQYF
>TRBJ2-1|NA|TRBV7-8|NA|13
TGTGCCAGCAGCTTCACGACAGTTGGTGAGCAGTTCTTC
CASSFTTVGEQFF
>TRBJ1-6|NA|TRBV30|NA|14
TGTGCCTGGAGGAGACAGGACGGGGGGTCACCCCTCCACTTT
CAWRRQDGGSPLHF
>TRBJ2-3|NA|TRBV29-1|NA|14
TGCAGCGTCCGCAGGGGATTGAACACAGATACGCAGTATTTT
CSVRRGLNTDTQYF
>TRBJ1-5|NA|TRBV6-5|NA|15
TGTGCCAGCATCCGAAGCACTAATAGCAATCAGCCCCAGCATTTT
CASIRSTNSNQPQHF
>TRBJ1-2|NA|TRBV2|NA|14
TGTGCCAGCAGTGTCGAGGCGACGGCCTATGGCTACACCTTC
CASSVEATAYGYTF
>TRBJ1-6|TRBD1|TRBV27|NA|14
TGTGCCAGCAGCGAGACAGGGTACAATTCACCCCTCCACTTT
CASSETGYNSPLHF
>TRBJ1-6|TRBD1|TRBV2|NA|14
TGTGCCAGCAGGGAGACAGGGGTCATTTCACCCCTCCACTTT
CASRETGVISPLHF
>TRBJ1-5|NA|TRBV6-5|few|15
TGTGCCAGCACCCCTAACGGGGTCGGCAATCAGCCCCAGCATTTT
CASTPNGVGNQPQHF
>TRBJ2-4|NA|TRBV30|NA|13
TGTGCCGCTGCTAGTGAGGGAAAAAACATTCAGTACTTC
CAAASEGKNIQYF
>TRBJ2-7|NA|TRBV28|NA|12
TGTGCCAGCAGTTTATCCAGGTACGAGCAGTACTTC
CASSLSRYEQYF
>TRBJ1-2|TRBD1|TRBV6-5|NA|13
TGTGCCAGCAGCCCGACAGGGGGCAGTGGCTACACCTTC
CASSPTGGSGYTF
>TRBJ2-7|TRBD1|TRBV19|NA|15
TGTGCCAGTAGTTGGGGCAGGACAGGGGTCGACGAGCAGTACTTC
CASSWGRTGVDEQYF
>TRBJ1-6|TRBD1|TRBV6-1|NA|16
TGTGCCAGCAGTGCCACCCAGGGGGCGGGTGGTTCACCCCTCCACTTT
CASSATQGAGGSPLHF
>TRBJ1-1|NA|TRBV30|NA|14
TGTGCCAGTCAACACAGGACCCTGTGCACTGAAGCTTTCTTT
CASQHRTLCTEAFF
>TRBJ1-1|NA|TRBV5-1|NA|13
TGCGCCAGCAGCTTGGGGGGGCCGGGTGAAGCTTTCTTT
CASSLGGPGEAFF
>TRBJ1-2|NA|TRBV2|NA|13
TGTGCCAGCAGTGAGGGACTGAAATATGGCTACACCTTC
CASSEGLKYGYTF
>TRBJ1-6|NA|TRBV18|few|15
TGTGCCAGCTCACCACAGAGCTCCTATAATTCACCCCTCCACTTT
CASSPQSSYNSPLHF
>TRBJ2-1|NA|TRBV11-2|once|13
TGTGCCAGCACAGTCTTCCTCTACAATGAGCAGTTCTTC
CASTVFLYNEQFF
>TRBJ2-1|NA|TRBV6-6|NA|12
TGTGCCAGCAGTTACATCGTCGATGAGCAGTTCTTC
CASSYIVDEQFF
>TRBJ1-4|TRBD1|TRBV5-4|NA|14
TGTGCCAGCAGCAAACAGGGGGCTGAGGAAAAACTGTTTTTT
CASSKQGAEEKLFF
>TRBJ2-5|NA|TRBV6-5|NA|15
TGTGCCAGCAGTCCAACCGGGACATTCCAAGAGACCCAGTACTTC
CASSPTGTFQETQYF